Listed below are T cell receptor beta chains from one sample, sequenced in a study of blood T cells in healthy people across ages. TCRdb used MiXCR to reprocess the 5' RACE reads, holding one entry per CDR3 protein. The sample lists about 1.6 million distinct CDR3 sequences; 30% to 35% were seen once. Sequencing was carried out using blood. The receptors were gathered from a woman aged 25 to 45 in good health. Each CDR3 is given with its conserved first and last residue. A D gene is named only where the DNA matches it firmly. Some rows mark clone size as missing; the rest say once, few, many or name a class of expanded clone.

>.|few|TRBJ2-3|16|TRBV12-3/TRBV12-4
TGTGCCAGCAGTTGGGGCCCGGGGGTCGGCACAGATACGCAGTATTTT
CASSWGPGVGTDTQYF
>.|once|TRBJ2-1|14|TRBV20-1
TGCAGTGCCAAGCCCCGGCGAAGCTACAATGGGCAGTTCTTC
CSAKPRRSYNGQFF
>TRBD2|.|TRBJ2-7|17|TRBV24-1
TGTGCCACCAGTGATTTTGTAGCCAGCGGGGACTCCTACGAGCAGTACTTC
CATSDFVASGDSYEQYF
>.|.|TRBJ1-2|13|TRBV7-2
TGTGCCAGCAGCTCCACGGCACCCTATGGCTACACCTTC
CASSSTAPYGYTF
>.|few|TRBJ1-5|13|TRBV6-1
TGTGCCAGCCGTACGATTAGCAATCAGCCCCAGCATTTT
CASRTISNQPQHF
>.|.|TRBJ1-5|14|TRBV20-1
TGCAGTGCTACCCGACAGGTGATCGTGGAACCCCAGCATTTT
CSATRQVIVEPQHF
>.|.|TRBJ1-2|12|TRBV20-1
TGCAGTGCAGGGGAGAGTTTAAGAGGCTACACCTTC
CSAGESLRGYTF
>.|few|TRBJ2-5|14|TRBV6-1
TGTGCCAGCACTCGGAGGGGAAGCCAAGAGACCCAGTACTTC
CASTRRGSQETQYF
>.|.|TRBJ2-5|18|TRBV21-1
TGTGCCAGCAGCAAAACCAGGGGGGAGGGTCGGGTGACCGAGACCCAGTACTTC
CASSKTRGEGRVTETQYF
>TRBD1|few|TRBJ1-5|18|TRBV12-3/TRBV12-4
TGTGCCAGCAGTTTAGAGGGACAGAGATCTTCCAGCAATCAGCCCCAGCATTTT
CASSLEGQRSSSNQPQHF
>TRBD2|many|TRBJ2-7|14|TRBV6-2/TRBV6-3
TGTGCCGGAAATAGCGGGGGGGCTCCGGACGAGCAGTACTTC
CAGNSGGAPDEQYF
>.|.|TRBJ1-3|15|TRBV7-2
TGTGCCGGCAGCTTAGTGGGATACAGGAGAAACACCATATATTTT
CAGSLVGYRRNTIYF
>TRBD2|.|TRBJ2-7|16|TRBV12-3/TRBV12-4
TGTGCCAACAGTTCCTTCGGACTAGCGGGGGGGTACGAGCAGTACTTC
CANSSFGLAGGYEQYF
>.|.|TRBJ2-1|18|TRBV5-1
TGCGCCAGCAGCCCCTCCCCAGGAGGTTTGAGCTCCTACAATGAGCAGTTCTTC
CASSPSPGGLSSYNEQFF
>TRBD1|.|TRBJ1-2|14|TRBV6-9
TGTGCCAGCAGGACCCAGGGGGGGAGCTATGGCTACACCTTC
CASRTQGGSYGYTF
>.|.|TRBJ1-5|15|TRBV7-2
TGTGCCAGCAGCTCTCCCGGGCCGTACAATCAGCCCCAGCATTTT
CASSSPGPYNQPQHF
>.|few|TRBJ2-5|10|TRBV29-1
TGCAGCGTCGCTAACAGGGAGCAGTACTTC
CSVANREQYF